This record concerns one TCR beta chain sequence. The data stem from a study of CD8 T cells in Susac syndrome. V gave up 0 bases and J gave up 4 bases, with 9 bases separating them. The CDR3 is made up of 15 amino acids. Germline-derived CDR1 and CDR2 are SEHNR and FQNEAQ (reference sequence). Reverse transcription of roughly 0.5 to 1 ug RNA was carried out with random hexamers. Each CDR3 protein is one row after TCRdb ran MiXCR on the immunoSEQ multiplex PCR reads. The sample has under 150,000 distinct CDR3 sequences; under 95% are singletons. The chain uses TRBV7-9 and TRBJ2-2; perhaps TRBD2 as D (5 bases). The sequencing sample was made of CD8+ T cells from PBMCs. This receptor was obtained from a human donor with multiple sclerosis. The CDR3 sequence: CASSLAGASTGELFF. CDR3 sequence (DNA): TGTGCCAGCAGCTTAGCGGGAGCGAGCACCGGGGAGCTGTTTTTT.